Listed here are 2 T cell receptor beta chains from one sample, sequenced in a study of cytomegalovirus exposure and HLA in healthy donors (dated by TCRdb to 2016 to 2017). The method behind the library was the immunoSEQ multiplex PCR assay. For the multiplex PCR, a mixture combining 60 forward primers for TCR Vbeta segments and 13 reverse primers for TCR Jbeta segments was used. Imported from immuneACCESS, the table was reduced by TCRdb to in-frame sequences with V and J called. These copies leave out some clones; in studies compared against another copy, an unresolved V gene accounts for under half, and the cause of the remainder is not known. For this sample there are around 100,000 clones; around 78% appear just once. Around 4.3% of the sample belongs to the ten largest clones. What was sequenced was PBMCs. These TCRs come from a woman aged 40 to 50 in good health and CMV-seropositive.

The V and J genes are TRBV6-1 and TRBJ1-3; 7 bases agree with TRBD1. CDR1 MNHNS and CDR2 SASEGT come from the germline V gene. The CDR3 is made up of 18 amino acids. The V gene end was trimmed by 1 base and the J gene end by 0 bases; junction bases not matched to a gene: 9. In DNA form, the CDR3 reads TGTGCCAGCAGTGAAGAGATCATACAGGGGACCTCTGGAAACACCATATATTTT. It specifies CASSEEIIQGTSGNTIYF.

In its sample, this clone was seen once. The chain carries TRBV29-1 and TRBJ2-5; D may be TRBD1 (6 bases). CDR1 SQVTM and CDR2 ANQGSEA come from the germline V gene. V was pared by 4 bases and J by 5 bases, with 14 bases between. The CDR3 totals 13 residues. In DNA, the CDR3 is TGCAGCGTTGTTAAACAGGGTCCGGAGACCCAGTACTTC. Encoded protein: CSVVKQGPETQYF. Supplemented by reference TRBV29-1 and TRBJ2-5, the full variable domain reads SAVISQKPSRDICQRGTSLTIQCQVDSQVTMMFWYRQQPGQSLTLIATANQGSEATYESGFVIDKFPISRPNLTFSTLTVSNMSPEDSSIYLCSVVKQGPETQYFGPGTRLLVL.